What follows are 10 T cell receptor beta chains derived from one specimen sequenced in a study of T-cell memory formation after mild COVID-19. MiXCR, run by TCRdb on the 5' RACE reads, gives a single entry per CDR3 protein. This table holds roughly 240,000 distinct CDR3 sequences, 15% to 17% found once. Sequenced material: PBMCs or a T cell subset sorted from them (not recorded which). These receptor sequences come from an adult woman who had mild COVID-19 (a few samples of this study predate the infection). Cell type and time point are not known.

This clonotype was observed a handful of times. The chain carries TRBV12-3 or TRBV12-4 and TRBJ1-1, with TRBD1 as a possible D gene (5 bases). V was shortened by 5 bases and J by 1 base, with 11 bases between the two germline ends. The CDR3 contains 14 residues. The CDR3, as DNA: TGTGCCAGCAGTACGGGACGACAGAACACTGAAGCTTTCTTT. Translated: CASSTGRQNTEAFF.

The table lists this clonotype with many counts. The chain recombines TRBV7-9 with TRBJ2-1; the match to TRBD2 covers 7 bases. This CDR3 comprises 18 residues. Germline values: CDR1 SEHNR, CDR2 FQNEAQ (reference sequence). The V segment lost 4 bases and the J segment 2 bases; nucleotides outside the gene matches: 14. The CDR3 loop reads CASSSKRGENHAYNEQFF. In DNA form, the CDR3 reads TGTGCCAGCAGCTCCAAGCGGGGAGAAAATCATGCCTACAATGAGCAGTTCTTC.

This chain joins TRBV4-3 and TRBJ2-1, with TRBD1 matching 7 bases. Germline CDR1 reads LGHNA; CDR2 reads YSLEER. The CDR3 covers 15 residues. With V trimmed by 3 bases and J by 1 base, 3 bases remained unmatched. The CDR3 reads CASSQTGRSYNEQFF. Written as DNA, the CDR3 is TGCGCCAGCAGCCAGACAGGGAGATCCTACAATGAGCAGTTCTTC.

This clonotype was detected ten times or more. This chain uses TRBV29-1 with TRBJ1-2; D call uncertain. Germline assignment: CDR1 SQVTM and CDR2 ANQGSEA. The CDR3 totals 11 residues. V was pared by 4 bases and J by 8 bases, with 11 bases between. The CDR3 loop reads CSVVWGGGYTF. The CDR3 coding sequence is TGCAGCGTTGTTTGGGGTGGAGGCTACACCTTC.

The chain's CDR3 is CASSLDRGHTEAFF. CDR3 bases: TGTGCCAGCAGTTTAGACAGGGGGCACACTGAAGCTTTCTTT. The chain links TRBV12-3 or TRBV12-4 to TRBJ1-1, with 9 nucleotides matching TRBD1. This CDR3 has 14 residues. V lost 1 base to trimming and J lost 3 bases; unmatched junction nucleotides: 0.

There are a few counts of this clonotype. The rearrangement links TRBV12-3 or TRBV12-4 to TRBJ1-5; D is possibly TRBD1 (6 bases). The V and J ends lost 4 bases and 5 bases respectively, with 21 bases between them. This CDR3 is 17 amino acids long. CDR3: CASSSAGSWGPDQPQHF. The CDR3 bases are TGTGCCAGCAGTTCCGCGGGCTCGTGGGGGCCCGATCAGCCCCAGCATTTT.

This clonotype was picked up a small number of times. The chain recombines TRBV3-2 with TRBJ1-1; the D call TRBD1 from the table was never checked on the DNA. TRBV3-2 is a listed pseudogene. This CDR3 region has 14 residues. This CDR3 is CASRYTDSQKEAFF. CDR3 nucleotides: TGTGCCAGCAGGTATACTGACAGTCAAAAGGAAGCTTTCTTT.

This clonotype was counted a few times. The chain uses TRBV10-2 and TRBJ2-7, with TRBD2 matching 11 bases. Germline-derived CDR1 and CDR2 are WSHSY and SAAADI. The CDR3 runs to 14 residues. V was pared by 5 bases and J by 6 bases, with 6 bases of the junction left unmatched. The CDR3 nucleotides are TGCGCCAGCAGTCCGACTAGCGGGACGTTCGAGCAGTACTTC. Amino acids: CASSPTSGTFEQYF.

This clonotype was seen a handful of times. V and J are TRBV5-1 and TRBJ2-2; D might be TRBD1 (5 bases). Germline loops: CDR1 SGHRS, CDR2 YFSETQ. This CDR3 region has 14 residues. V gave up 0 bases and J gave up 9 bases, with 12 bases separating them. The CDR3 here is CASSLVAGKRELFF. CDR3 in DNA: TGCGCCAGCAGCTTGGTGGCAGGGAAGCGGGAGCTGTTTTTT.

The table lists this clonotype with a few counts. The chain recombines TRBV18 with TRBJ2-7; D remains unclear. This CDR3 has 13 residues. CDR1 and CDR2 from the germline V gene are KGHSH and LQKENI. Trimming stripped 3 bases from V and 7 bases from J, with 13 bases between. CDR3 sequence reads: CASSPSPVQEQYF. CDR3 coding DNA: TGTGCCAGCTCACCCTCGCCGGTCCAAGAGCAGTACTTC.